A selection of T cell receptor beta chains follows, all from one sample in a study of CD8 T cells in ankylosing spondylitis. TCRdb recomputed calls from the 5' RACE reads with MiXCR, one row per CDR3 protein. In the table there are approximately 350,000 distinct CDR3 sequences, 20% of which are singletons. The sample consisted of blood, either unsorted or a sorted T cell fraction (not recorded which). The receptors come from a male donor with ankylosing spondylitis or in good health (not recorded which). CDR3s include the opening cysteine and the closing phenylalanine or tryptophan. A D gene is named only where the DNA matches it firmly. Size is stated for part of the rows, as once, few or many counts, or as a class when the clone is expanded.

J gene	D gene	V gene	clone size	CDR3 DNA	CDR3 protein
TRBJ2-2	.	TRBV7-9	few	TGTGCCAGCAGCTTATTACCAGGGCTTACCGGGGAGCTGTTTTTT	CASSLLPGLTGELFF
TRBJ2-1	TRBD2	TRBV27	.	TGTGCCAGCAGCATAGCGGGGGGGCCATACAATGAGCAGTTCTTC	CASSIAGGPYNEQFF
TRBJ2-6	.	TRBV9	.	TGTGCCAGCAGCGTAGAGGGAGCTGGGGCCAACGTCCTGACTTTC	CASSVEGAGANVLTF
TRBJ2-3	.	TRBV20-1	few	TGCAGTGCTCAACAGGCTTTAGATACGCAGTATTTT	CSAQQALDTQYF
TRBJ1-1	.	TRBV5-1	few	TGCGCCAGCAGCCCCACGGCTTGGGGGACTGAAGCTTTCTTT	CASSPTAWGTEAFF
TRBJ2-2	TRBD1	TRBV27	.	TGTGCCAGCAGTCCGGACAGGGGGGTCACCGGGGAGCTGTTTTTT	CASSPDRGVTGELFF
TRBJ2-5	TRBD1	TRBV25-1	.	TGTGCCAGCACCCCTTATGAGAATACAGGGGGCTGGGAGACCCAGTACTTC	CASTPYENTGGWETQYF
TRBJ2-1	.	TRBV28	.	TGTGCCAGCAGCCTTAGGGGGTCCAGGGTCCATGAGCAGTTCTTC	CASSLRGSRVHEQFF
TRBJ2-7	TRBD1	TRBV29-1	.	TGCAGCGTTGAAGGGACCGGGACAGAGTCGTACGAGCAGTACTTC	CSVEGTGTESYEQYF
TRBJ2-7	TRBD2	TRBV12-3/TRBV12-4	.	TGTGCCAGCAGCCTAGCGGGGGACCAATACGAGCAGTACTTC	CASSLAGDQYEQYF
TRBJ2-1	.	TRBV6-5	.	TGTGCCAGCAGTTCCCTCAGCGGCGAACCTTACAATGAGCAGTTCTTC	CASSSLSGEPYNEQFF